The sequence of this TCR beta chain was determined in a study of identical twins. V shed 6 bases, J shed 4 bases, and the junction held 11 bases outside the gene matches. CDR1 and CDR2 (germline): DFQATT, SNEGSKA (reference sequence). CDR3 length: 15 amino acids. cDNA carried unique molecular identifiers, and a universal primer site was added by template switching. TCRdb reprocessed the 5' RACE reads via MiXCR and lists one record per CDR3 protein. The sample lists approximately 630,000 distinct CDR3 sequences; around 7.4% were seen once. This clonotype appeared a few times. Antigen unknown. The study's findings and limits: Out-of-frame alpha sequences that twins shared showed excess low generation probability.

Separately, the same data were catalogued under a study of yellow fever vaccine responses in identical twins.

The TCR sequence derives from a woman between 18 and 29 years old in good health. The sequencing input was PBMCs. The rearrangement links TRBV20-1 to TRBJ2-1; 8 bases match TRBD2. In DNA, the CDR3 is TGCAGTGCGAGTCTTCTGTCGGGGGGGTACAATGAGCAGTTCTTC. Translated, it gives CSASLLSGGYNEQFF.